What follows are 23 T cell receptor beta chains derived from one specimen sequenced in a study of OX40 agonist ivuxolimab in advanced cancers. Produced via immunoSEQ multiplex PCR; TCRdb's table is partial and in-frame only. In the table there are 99,000 or so clones, approximately 84% of which are singletons. The sequencing used CD4+ or CD8+ T cells sorted from blood, collected in a trial of the OX40 agonist ivuxolimab. These receptors all stem from an adult with an advanced solid tumor such as melanoma, head and neck, liver or kidney cancer.

This clone was observed a handful of times. The rearrangement joins TRBV7-3 to TRBJ2-7, with D possibly TRBD2 on 5 matching bases. Trimming pared 5 bases from V and 4 bases from J, leaving 12 bases between. Germline CDR1 reads SGHTA; CDR2 reads FQGTGA. The CDR3 consists of 13 residues. This CDR3 reads CASSKPRGYEQYF. The CDR3 DNA reads TGTGCCAGCAGCAAGCCCCGGGGTTACGAGCAGTACTTC.

The rearrangement joins TRBV5-1 to TRBJ2-2, with D possibly called TRBD1 or TRBD2 (6 bases each). The CDR3 length is 15 residues. V was trimmed by 0 bases and J by 4 bases, leaving 10 bases between them. Germline CDR1 is SGHRS and CDR2 is YFSETQ. The CDR3 DNA follows: TGCGCCAGCAGCTTGGCGGGGGACACCACCGGGGAGCTGTTTTTT. This gives the protein CASSLAGDTTGELFF.

CDR3 DNA: TGTGCCAGTAGTATCCCGCTAGCGGGGGGATACGAGCAGTACTTC. Translating gives CASSIPLAGGYEQYF. The V and J genes are TRBV19 and TRBJ2-7, with 11 bases identical to TRBD2. The germline gives CDR1 LNHDA, CDR2 SQIVND (reference sequence). The CDR3 length is 15 residues. V dropped 3 bases and J dropped 4; count of bases not matched to a gene: 5.

The chain couples TRBV4-3 to TRBJ1-1, with 7 nucleotides matching TRBD1. V gave up 0 bases and J gave up 5 bases; unmatched junction bases: 6. Germline CDR1 and CDR2: LGHNA and YSLEER. CDR3 length equals 15 residues. The CDR3 DNA sequence: TGCGCCAGCAGCCAAGAATTTCAGGGGGAAACTGAAGCTTTCTTT. This translates into CASSQEFQGETEAFF.

This rearrangement joins TRBV15 to TRBJ1-6, with 7 nucleotides matching TRBD1. Trimming cost V 6 bases and J 7 bases; bases outside gene matches: 21. Germline V gene lookup returns CDR1 LNHNV and CDR2 YYDKDF (reference sequence). CDR3 length: 19 amino acids. Here the CDR3 reads CATRSADRVLALENSPLHF. Here the CDR3 DNA reads TGTGCCACCAGGTCCGCCGACAGGGTTTTGGCTTTGGAAAATTCACCCCTCCACTTT. Drawing the rest from reference TRBV15 and TRBJ1-6, the complete variable domain is DAMVIQNPRYQVTQFGKPVTLSCSQTLNHNVMYWYQQKSSQAPKLLFHYYDKDFNNEADTPDNFQSRRPNTSFCFLDIRSPGLGDTAMYLCATRSADRVLALENSPLHFGNGTRLTVT.

The chain couples TRBV2 to TRBJ1-3; D is undetermined. V was trimmed by 2 bases and J by 0 bases, leaving 20 bases between them. CDR1 and CDR2 from the germline V gene are SNHLY and FYNNEI. This CDR3 has 19 amino acids. The CDR3 bases are TGTGCCAGCAGTGAATGGGCCCTCGGAGAGGTTAACTCTGGAAACACCATATATTTT. This encodes CASSEWALGEVNSGNTIYF.

This rearrangement joins TRBV30 to TRBJ1-3, with a tentative D call TRBD1 (5 bases). Germline CDR1 GTSNPN, CDR2 SVGIG (reference sequence). The germline V and J ends were trimmed by 1 base and 5 bases, with 12 bases remaining between them. This CDR3 is built from 14 residues. Here the CDR3 reads CAWSAGGGRNTIYF. CDR3 DNA: TGTGCCTGGAGTGCCGGGGGTGGAAGAAACACCATATATTTT.

V and J are TRBV18 and TRBJ1-5; D might be TRBD1 (6 bases). V dropped 8 bases and J dropped 1 base, with 24 bases sitting between them. The CDR3 loop spans 18 amino acids. The germline gives CDR1 KGHSH, CDR2 LQKENI. CDR3 loop: CASRRGGSIGMSNQPQHF. CDR3 DNA: TGTGCCAGCCGGCGCGGGGGCTCTATTGGGATGAGCAATCAGCCCCAGCATTTT.

This chain links TRBV5-1 with TRBJ2-1; TRBD2 agrees at 10 bases. Germline CDR1 SGHRS, CDR2 YFSETQ. Unmatched junction bases numbered 7, after V lost 7 bases and J lost 6 bases. The CDR3 runs 14 residues. CDR3 region: CASSRAGGPNEQFF. The DNA of the CDR3 is TGCGCCAGCTCCCGAGCGGGAGGGCCCAATGAGCAGTTCTTC.

This sequence joins TRBV10-3 and TRBJ2-2, with D possibly TRBD1 on 6 matching bases. Looked up from germline, CDR1 is ENHRY and CDR2 is SYGVKD. The V and J ends lost 6 bases and 10 bases respectively, with 15 bases between them. The CDR3 sequence is 13 residues long. In DNA form, the CDR3 reads TGTGCCATCAGGCGCCTGGGGGCCGAGGAGCTGTTTTTT. It codes for CAIRRLGAEELFF.

This chain connects TRBV4-1 to TRBJ1-1; weak D call: TRBD1 (6 bases). Germline V gene sequence: CDR1 MGHRA, CDR2 YSYEKL. With 3 bases removed from V and 4 bases from J, the gap between germline ends came to 18 bases. The CDR3 has 16 residues. Written as DNA, the CDR3 is TGCGCCAGCAGCCACGTCTACGGGGGCGGTGGCACTGAAGCTTTCTTT. Translated: CASSHVYGGGGTEAFF.

CDR3 DNA: TGTGCCAGCAGTTACTCATGGGCGAACACCGGGGAGCTGTTTTTT. The encoded protein is CASSYSWANTGELFF. The chain carries TRBV6-6 and TRBJ2-2; D remains ambiguous. Germline V lookup: CDR1 MNHNY, CDR2 SVGAGI (reference sequence). The CDR3 runs 15 residues. Between the trimmed V and J ends, which lost 0 bases and 0 bases, there was a span of 5 bases.

The CDR3 sequence is CASSQSIKETQYF. The CDR3 nucleotides read TGTGCCAGCAGCCAATCTATAAAGGAGACCCAGTACTTC. The chain couples TRBV5-6 to TRBJ2-5, with D uncertain. V was clipped by 4 bases and J by 5 bases, with 12 bases between them. Germline V gene lookup returns CDR1 SGHDT and CDR2 YYEEEE. The length of the CDR3 is 13 residues.

J is TRBJ2-1 and V is TRBV27; D is possibly TRBD1 (5 bases). In germline, CDR1 is MNHEY, CDR2 SMNVEV (reference sequence). The CDR3 covers 15 residues. Trimming removed 4 bases at V and 4 bases at J, with 14 bases between. CDR3 sequence (DNA): TGTGCCAGCAGTTCAGACAGAGACTTTTACAATGAGCAGTTCTTC. Translation gives CASSSDRDFYNEQFF.

This chain connects TRBV2 to TRBJ1-2; 7 bases are a match to TRBD1. With 8 bases clipped from V and 3 bases from J, the junction kept 6 bases outside the gene matches. The CDR3 extends over 13 amino acids. Per the germline V gene, CDR1 is SNHLY and CDR2 is FYNNEI. Written as DNA, the CDR3 is TGTGCCAGCGGGGGGACAGCCGACTATGGCTACACCTTC. Translation: CASGGTADYGYTF.

V and J are TRBV5-1 and TRBJ2-1, with D possibly being TRBD2 (6 bases). The CDR3 totals 13 residues. Germline assignment: CDR1 SGHRS and CDR2 YFSETQ. With 4 bases removed from V and 8 bases from J, the gap between germline ends came to 13 bases. CDR3 amino acids: CASSGLTGDEQFF. CDR3 coding DNA: TGCGCCAGCAGCGGTCTAACGGGGGATGAGCAGTTCTTC.

This chain links TRBV7-2 with TRBJ1-4; possible D gene TRBD1, 5 bases. The CDR3 totals 14 residues. The germline V and J ends were trimmed by 1 base and 8 bases, with 11 bases remaining between them. The germline V gene has CDR1 SGHTA and CDR2 FQGNSA. This chain's CDR3 is CASSLEGVGEKLFF. The CDR3 DNA sequence: TGTGCCAGCAGCTTAGAAGGGGTTGGGGAAAAACTGTTTTTT.

The rearrangement joins TRBV11-1 to TRBJ2-3; TRBD1 agrees at 7 bases. After removal of 5 bases from V and 0 bases from J, the junction contained 5 bases not matched to a gene. Germline V gene lookup returns CDR1 SGHAT and CDR2 FQDESV (reference sequence). The CDR3 spans 15 residues. The chain's CDR3 is CASSGYRGSTDTQYF. CDR3 in DNA: TGTGCCAGCAGCGGATACAGGGGAAGCACAGATACGCAGTATTTT.

This chain connects TRBV7-8 to TRBJ2-7; 13 nucleotides match TRBD2. The CDR3 contains 16 residues. V shed 5 bases, J shed 0 bases, and the junction held 4 bases outside the gene matches. Germline lookup yields CDR1 SGHVS and CDR2 FQNEAQ. The CDR3: CASSPTSGGVSYEQYF. CDR3 nucleotides: TGTGCCAGCAGCCCTACTAGCGGGGGGGTCTCCTACGAGCAGTACTTC.

This clone appeared a few times. This sequence joins TRBV11-2 and TRBJ1-1, with no clear D. CDR3 length: 14 residues. Germline CDR1 SGHAT, CDR2 FQNNGV. V dropped 5 bases and J dropped 1 base, with 11 bases sitting between them. CDR3 loop: CASSQTSTNTEAFF. The CDR3 nucleotides read TGTGCCAGCAGCCAAACATCGACGAACACTGAAGCTTTCTTT.

The CDR3 region has the DNA TGTGCCAGCAGCGGACCGGGACTAGCGGGAGCAGAGACCCAGTACTTC. Amino acids: CASSGPGLAGAETQYF. The chain combines TRBV7-9 with TRBJ2-5; TRBD2 aligns across 14 bases. The CDR3 has 16 residues. V was pared by 5 bases and J by 4 bases, with 6 bases of the junction left unmatched. Germline assignment: CDR1 SEHNR and CDR2 FQNEAQ (reference sequence). Full variable domain (rest looked up from reference TRBV7-9 and TRBJ2-5): DTGVSQNPRHKITKRGQNVTFRCDPISEHNRLYWYRQTLGQGPEFLTYFQNEAQLEKSRLLSDRFSAERPKGSFSTLEIQRTEQGDSAMYLCASSGPGLAGAETQYFGPGTRLLVL.

This clone was counted a single time. The chain links TRBV2 to TRBJ2-2; D is perhaps TRBD2 (5 bases). CDR1 is SNHLY and CDR2 is FYNNEI in the germline V gene. V lost 9 bases and J lost 0, with 11 bases in between. The CDR3 contains 14 residues. The CDR3 here is CASVGAANTGELFF. In DNA form, the CDR3 reads TGTGCCAGTGTTGGAGCGGCGAACACCGGGGAGCTGTTTTTT.

A note on this clone: The germline gene is not matched at one end of the junction; a read error may be the cause. The same CDR3 also results from other DNA sequences found in this sample. This chain joins TRBV27 and TRBJ2-7, with D perhaps matching TRBD1 or TRBD2 (5 bases each). The germline CDR1 and CDR2 sequences are MNHEY and SMNVEV (reference sequence). CDR3 length: 14 residues. The CDR3 loop is CASSIRDGSYEQYF. CDR3 in DNA: TGCGCCAGCAGTATAAGGGACGGCTCCTACGAGCAGTACTTC.